A single sample is the source of the 3 T cell receptor beta chains below, sequenced in a study of CD8+CD57+ T cells in acquired aplastic anemia. For sequencing, patients were chosen who had shown expansion of CD8+CD57+ cells by flow cytometry. Profiling that covered TCR beta VDJ and CDR3 relied on genomic DNA as its template. TCRdb analysed the reads with MiXCR anew, one entry per CDR3 protein. The sample lists more than 200,000 distinct CDR3 sequences; about half were seen once. Source material: sorted CD4+, CD8+, or CD8+CD57+ T cells (not recorded which) from PBMCs. Receptor source: a human donor with aplastic anemia.

The V call is TRBV7-8, the J call TRBJ1-2; the match to TRBD1 covers 9 bases. This CDR3 contains 15 residues. Per germline, CDR1 SGHVS and CDR2 FQNEAQ. V was pared by 4 bases and J by 5 bases, with 8 bases of the junction left unmatched. The CDR3 is CASSSPGQGQYGYTF. In DNA form, the CDR3 reads TGTGCCAGCAGCTCCCCGGGACAGGGACAATATGGCTACACCTTC.

This clonotype was recorded a few times. The rearrangement joins TRBV12-3 or TRBV12-4 to TRBJ1-1; D call uncertain. Trimming stripped 6 bases from V and 1 base from J, with 12 bases between. This CDR3 spans 14 amino acids. The CDR3 DNA is TGTGCCAGCAGGGAAGGTAGCTGGAACACTGAAGCTTTCTTT. It yields the protein CASREGSWNTEAFF.

Ten or more counts support this clonotype. The chain is built from TRBV5-6 and TRBJ2-1; D remains unclear. Germline-derived CDR1 and CDR2 are SGHDT and YYEEEE. This CDR3 is built from 12 residues. Trimming took off 0 bases at V and 5 bases at J, with 3 bases between the two ends. The DNA for the CDR3 is TGTGCCAGCAGCTTGGGAGACAATGAGCAGTTCTTC. Its protein product is CASSLGDNEQFF.